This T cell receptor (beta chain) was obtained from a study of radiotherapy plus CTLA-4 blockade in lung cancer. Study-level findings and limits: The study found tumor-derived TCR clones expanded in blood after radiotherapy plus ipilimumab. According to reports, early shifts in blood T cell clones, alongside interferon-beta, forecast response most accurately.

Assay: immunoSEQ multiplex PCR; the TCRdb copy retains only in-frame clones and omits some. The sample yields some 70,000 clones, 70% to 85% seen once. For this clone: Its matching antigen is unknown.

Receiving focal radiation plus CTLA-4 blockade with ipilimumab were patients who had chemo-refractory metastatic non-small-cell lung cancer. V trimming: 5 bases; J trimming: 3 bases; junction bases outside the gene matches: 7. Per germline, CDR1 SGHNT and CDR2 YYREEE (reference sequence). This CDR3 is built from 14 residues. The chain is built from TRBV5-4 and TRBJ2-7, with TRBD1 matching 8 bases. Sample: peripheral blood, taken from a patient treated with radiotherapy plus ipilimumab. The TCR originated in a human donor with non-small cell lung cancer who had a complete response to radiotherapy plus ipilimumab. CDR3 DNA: TGTGCCAGCAGAGACACAGGGGGGAACTACGAGCAGTACTTC. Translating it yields CASRDTGGNYEQYF.